Presented here are 11 T cell receptor beta chains from one specimen sequenced in a study of CD8+ T cells in alopecia areata. RNA was extracted and reverse transcribed into cDNA as the sequencing template. The data were produced by immunoSEQ multiplex PCR, yet TCRdb's version contains in-frame clones alone and is incomplete. The sample contains about 110,000 clones, approximately 59% of which appear only once. The sequenced sample was CD8+ T cells sorted from blood. Receptors originate from a human donor in good health.

The chain couples TRBV5-6 to TRBJ1-2; D is unresolved. The V gene's germline CDR1 is SGHDT and CDR2 YYEEEE. Between the trimmed V and J ends, which lost 0 bases and 4 bases, there was a span of 7 bases. CDR3 length equals 13 residues. The CDR3 region has the DNA TGTGCCAGCAGCTTGGGGGTGCCCTATGGCTACACCTTC. It is translated as CASSLGVPYGYTF.

J is TRBJ2-3 and V is TRBV30; no clear D. The CDR3 totals 11 residues. V was shortened by 2 bases and J by 6 bases, with 6 bases between the two germline ends. In germline, CDR1 is GTSNPN, CDR2 SVGIG (reference sequence). This CDR3 is CAWSLGDTQYF. The CDR3 DNA reads TGTGCCTGGAGTCTAGGCGATACGCAGTATTTT.

The chain links TRBV11-2 to TRBJ1-1, with TRBD1 as a possible D gene (5 bases). This CDR3 contains 13 residues. The germline CDR1 and CDR2 sequences are SGHAT and FQNNGV. Trimming removed 5 bases from V and 4 bases from J, with 11 bases in between. The CDR3 loop is CASSPGRGTEAFF. In nucleotides, the CDR3 is TGTGCCAGCAGCCCCGGGAGGGGCACTGAAGCTTTCTTT.

V usage is TRBV7-9 and J usage is TRBJ2-7; 7 nucleotides match TRBD1. There are 14 residues in the CDR3. Trimming cost V 10 bases and J 4 bases; bases outside gene matches: 13. The germline V gene encodes CDR1 SEHNR and CDR2 FQNEAQ (reference sequence). Here the CDR3 reads CAIMATGDMYEQYF. DNA of the CDR3: TGTGCCATCATGGCTACAGGGGATATGTACGAGCAGTACTTC. Full variable domain (outside the CDR3, taken from reference TRBV7-9 and TRBJ2-7): DTGVSQNPRHKITKRGQNVTFRCDPISEHNRLYWYRQTLGQGPEFLTYFQNEAQLEKSRLLSDRFSAERPKGSFSTLEIQRTEQGDSAMYLCAIMATGDMYEQYFGPGTRLTVT.

There are a few counts of this clone. The rearrangement links TRBV5-6 to TRBJ2-3, with TRBD1 as a possible D gene (6 bases). The V end was cut by 0 bases, the J end by 0 bases, with 14 bases between. CDR3 length: 17 residues. Germline-derived CDR1 and CDR2 are SGHDT and YYEEEE. CDR3 amino acids: CASSLATGLTSTDTQYF. In DNA form, the CDR3 reads TGTGCCAGCAGCTTGGCTACAGGGCTGACTAGCACAGATACGCAGTATTTT. Looking up the rest from reference TRBV5-6 and TRBJ2-3 gives the full variable domain: DAGVTQSPTHLIKTRGQQVTLRCSPKSGHDTVSWYQQALGQGPQFIFQYYEEEERQRGNFPDRFSGHQFPNYSSELNVNALLLGDSALYLCASSLATGLTSTDTQYFGPGTRLTVL.

This rearrangement joins TRBV13 to TRBJ1-2, with D perhaps matching TRBD1 (5 bases). This CDR3 has 16 residues. The germline V gene encodes CDR1 PRHDT and CDR2 FYEKMQ (reference sequence). V lost 2 bases to trimming and J lost 5 bases, with 18 bases between them. This CDR3 is CASSLPVGAATYGYTF. CDR3 DNA: TGTGCCAGCAGCTTACCCGTTGGGGCAGCAACTTATGGCTACACCTTC.

This rearrangement joins TRBV12-5 to TRBJ2-7; tentatively, D is TRBD1 (5 bases). Germline CDR1 LGHNT, CDR2 FRNRAP. Trimming removed 2 bases at V and 2 bases at J, with 13 bases between. The CDR3 contains 15 residues. The CDR3 region has the DNA TGTGCTAGTGGTTTGCCCGGTCAGGGAACCTACGAGCAGTACTTC. It yields the protein CASGLPGQGTYEQYF.

This clone was recorded once. V gene TRBV4-3 combines with J gene TRBJ1-2; the match to TRBD1 covers 9 bases. Trimming took 3 bases from V and 4 from J; bases not matched to a gene: 3. CDR3 size: 14 residues. CDR1 is LGHNA, CDR2 YSLEER, per germline. The CDR3 coding sequence is TGCGCCAGCAGCCACCCGGACAGGGGCTATGGCTACACCTTC. Translation: CASSHPDRGYGYTF.

Comment on this clone: At one boundary the junction diverges from the germline segment, which might be a read error. This rearrangement joins TRBV11-2 to TRBJ2-2; 12 nucleotides agree with TRBD2. In germline, CDR1 is SGHAT, CDR2 FQNNGV. There are 16 residues in the CDR3. The CDR3 loop reads CASRTSGGPNAGELFF. For the CDR3, the DNA is TGTGCCAGCAGGACTAGCGGGGGCCCGAACGCCGGGGAGCTGTTTTTT.

This clone was seen just once. The chain couples TRBV29-1 to TRBJ1-2, with 10 bases matching TRBD1. The CDR3 spans 13 residues. Germline CDR1 is SQVTM and CDR2 is ANQGSEA. The J segment lost 8 bases and the V segment lost 6 bases, leaving 9 bases of the junction unmatched. CDR3 amino acids: CSVLRQGAGGYTF. CDR3 nucleotide sequence: TGCAGCGTACTTCGACAGGGGGCAGGGGGCTACACCTTC.

The rearrangement joins TRBV14 to TRBJ2-7; tentative D call: TRBD1 (5 bases). Trimming removed 0 bases from V and 2 bases from J, with 14 bases in between. The CDR3 length is 16 residues. Germline CDR1 SGHDN, CDR2 FVKESK. CDR3 amino acids: CASSQDGAGPTYEQYF. The DNA of the CDR3 is TGTGCCAGCAGCCAAGATGGGGCAGGGCCAACCTACGAGCAGTACTTC.